This T cell receptor beta chain was identified in a study of T cells in Graves' hyperthyroidism and ophthalmopathy. This clonotype was counted many times. Its cognate antigen is unknown. Study results and limitations: Ophthalmopathy stood apart from stable hyperthyroidism in a 13 V-J model.

Researchers took RNA transcripts and amplified the TCR beta CDR3 regions from them. RT-PCR in the first round (using the HTBI primer set) targeted the TCR CDR3. A single record per CDR3 protein comes from TCRdb applying MiXCR to the multiplex PCR reads. The sample records about 200,000 distinct CDR3 sequences, approximately 16% being singletons. CDR1 and CDR2 from the germline V gene are DFQATT and SNEGSKA (reference sequence). V was trimmed by 3 bases and J by 4 bases, leaving 16 bases between them. This CDR3 is 14 amino acids long. Not enrolled were patients with uncontrolled infection, other autoimmune disease, pregnancy or lactation.

Sequenced material: blood. The sequence was obtained from a man aged 40-49 years with Graves' hyperthyroidism. This chain links TRBV20-1 with TRBJ2-7; D is unclear. This CDR3 is CSASSRLGYYEQYF. The CDR3 DNA is TGCAGTGCTAGTAGTCGCCTAGGGTATTACGAGCAGTACTTC.